One sample yielded the 17 T cell receptor beta chains listed below, sequenced in a study of blood T cell repertoires in COVID-19. The assay was immunoSEQ multiplex PCR, and TCRdb's table has in-frame clones only and misses some. The data show roughly 170,000 clones, more than 80% seen once. The sequenced sample consisted of peripheral blood. These TCRs come from a human donor in a cohort sampled during active COVID-19.

The chain carries TRBV7-2 and TRBJ1-1; D ambiguous. Germline lookup yields CDR1 SGHTA and CDR2 FQGNSA. V gave up 3 bases and J gave up 6 bases, with 14 bases separating them. The CDR3 length is 14 residues. The CDR3 coding sequence is TGTGCCAGCAGCTTGATTCATACAGTGTCTGAAGCTTTCTTT. Protein sequence: CASSLIHTVSEAFF.

The chain joins TRBV4-1 to TRBJ2-6; D not resolved. Looked up from germline, CDR1 is MGHRA and CDR2 is YSYEKL. The CDR3 runs to 14 residues. V shed 6 bases and J shed 1 base, with 7 bases lying between them. CDR3 coding DNA: TGCGCCAGCAGTCCTCTATCTGGGGCCAACGTCCTGACTTTC. Translated, it gives CASSPLSGANVLTF.

This clone appeared a single time. The chain links TRBV2 to TRBJ1-5; the match to TRBD1 covers 8 bases. Germline CDR1 reads SNHLY; CDR2 reads FYNNEI. The ends lost 3 bases at V and 4 bases at J; junction bases unmatched: 8. The CDR3 runs 16 residues. The CDR3: CASSDPDRGRNQPQHF. The CDR3, as DNA: TGTGCCAGCAGTGACCCCGACAGGGGTCGGAATCAGCCCCAGCATTTT.

V is TRBV24-1 and J is TRBJ2-6; TRBD2 matches 8 bases. Germline values: CDR1 KGHDR, CDR2 SFDVKD. Losses at the gene ends were 1 base for V and 0 bases for J; bases not matched to a gene: 4. This CDR3 has 18 amino acids. CDR3 DNA sequence: TGTGCCACCAGTGATTTACCGGGGGGGGACTCTGGGGCCAACGTCCTGACTTTC. Its protein product is CATSDLPGGDSGANVLTF.

This chain links TRBV3-1 (or the pseudogene TRBV3-2) with TRBJ1-1; 7 positions agree with TRBD1. With V trimmed by 3 bases and J by 8 bases, 6 bases remained unmatched. CDR3 length: 13 residues. CDR1 is LGHDT, CDR2 YNNKEL, per germline (reference sequence). The CDR3 is CASSHDGTDEAFF. In DNA form, the CDR3 reads TGTGCCAGCAGCCACGATGGGACAGACGAAGCTTTCTTT.

The V call is TRBV6-6, the J call TRBJ2-2; the D gene is possibly TRBD2 (6 bases). This CDR3 is 16 amino acids long. CDR1 MNHNY and CDR2 SVGAGI come from the germline V gene (reference sequence). The ends were cut back, 1 base at V and 0 bases at J, with 9 bases in the middle. The CDR3 reads CASSYYSGSNTGELFF. Written as DNA, the CDR3 is TGTGCCAGCAGTTACTATAGCGGATCGAACACCGGGGAGCTGTTTTTT.

The chain carries TRBV27 and TRBJ2-1, with unresolved D. The length of the CDR3 is 13 residues. V lost 8 bases, J lost 0 bases, and 8 bases lay in between. The germline V gene encodes CDR1 MNHEY and CDR2 SMNVEV (reference sequence). CDR3 residues: CASSRSSYNEQFF. The CDR3 coding sequence is TGTGCCAGCTCCCGGAGCTCCTACAATGAGCAGTTCTTC.

J is TRBJ1-1 and V is TRBV5-1; possible D gene TRBD1, 6 bases. The V gene's germline CDR1 is SGHRS and CDR2 YFSETQ. This CDR3 region has 17 residues. V was clipped by 3 bases and J by 7 bases, with 25 bases between them. This chain's CDR3 is CASSWGTRGRRPYEAFF. CDR3 sequence (DNA): TGCGCCAGCAGCTGGGGGACAAGGGGTCGCAGGCCATATGAAGCTTTCTTT.

This clone has just one count. J is TRBJ1-2 and V is TRBV7-3, with D perhaps TRBD1 (5 bases). The CDR3 length is 15 residues. Per the germline V gene, CDR1 is SGHTA and CDR2 is FQGTGA. Trimming took off 2 bases at V and 4 bases at J, with 14 bases between the two ends. The CDR3 DNA reads TGTGCCAGCAGCTTAGACCCCCAGGACACCTATGGCTACACCTTC. It is translated as CASSLDPQDTYGYTF.

This chain uses TRBV9 with TRBJ1-1; TRBD1 agrees at 8 bases. There are 15 residues in the CDR3. J gave up 2 bases and V 2 bases, and 5 bases lay outside the gene matches. Germline V CDR1 and CDR2: SGDLS, YYNGEE. CDR3 region: CASSVLTGENTEAFF. The DNA for the CDR3 is TGTGCCAGCAGCGTCCTGACAGGGGAAAACACTGAAGCTTTCTTT.

The chain's CDR3 is CASSQTTPSGGKETQYF. Written as DNA, the CDR3 is TGTGCCAGCAGCCAGACCACCCCTAGCGGGGGGAAGGAGACCCAGTACTTC. This chain links TRBV3-1 (or the pseudogene TRBV3-2) with TRBJ2-5; 11 bases line up with TRBD2. J gave up 5 bases and V 3 bases, and 11 bases lay outside the gene matches. The CDR3 loop spans 17 amino acids. Per the germline V gene, CDR1 is LGHDT and CDR2 is YNNKEL (reference sequence).

This rearrangement joins TRBV19 to TRBJ1-3; D is uncertain. V gave up 2 bases and J gave up 1 base, with 3 bases separating them. The CDR3 length is 13 residues. Germline CDR1 and CDR2: LNHDA and SQIVND (reference sequence). CDR3 DNA sequence: TGTGCCAGTAGTATACGGTCTGGAAACACCATATATTTT. Protein: CASSIRSGNTIYF.

The chain uses TRBV5-1 and TRBJ2-2; D is possibly TRBD2 (7 bases). V was cut by 0 bases and J by 4 bases, with 13 bases left in between. Germline CDR1 SGHRS, CDR2 YFSETQ. This CDR3 region has 16 residues. The chain's CDR3 is CASSLARGASTGELFF. The CDR3 DNA reads TGCGCCAGCAGCTTGGCCCGGGGGGCATCCACCGGGGAGCTGTTTTTT. The variable domain in full, completed from reference TRBV5-1 and TRBJ2-2, reads KAGVTQTPRYLIKTRGQQVTLSCSPISGHRSVSWYQQTPGQGLQFLFEYFSETQRNKGNFPGRFSGRQFSNSRSEMNVSTLELGDSALYLCASSLARGASTGELFFGEGSRLTVL.

This clone was found once. V is TRBV6-2 or TRBV6-3 and J is TRBJ2-6; D uncertain. Germline CDR1 is MNHEY and CDR2 is SVGEGT. The CDR3 is made up of 15 amino acids. Trimming removed 5 bases at V and 0 bases at J, with 8 bases between. This CDR3 is CASSRSSSGANVLTF. In DNA, the CDR3 is TGTGCCAGCAGTCGATCGAGCTCTGGGGCCAACGTCCTGACTTTC.

The chain combines TRBV3-1 (or the pseudogene TRBV3-2) with TRBJ2-7, with D tentatively TRBD2 (6 bases). Germline V gives CDR1 LGHDT, CDR2 YNNKEL (reference sequence). The CDR3 length is 15 residues. Trimming left V 0 bases short and J 7 bases short, with 16 bases between. DNA for the CDR3: TGTGCCAGCAGCCAAGACGGCAGCCCGGGAGAAGAGCAGTACTTC. Encoded protein: CASSQDGSPGEEQYF.

V usage is TRBV19 and J usage is TRBJ2-5; D is ambiguous. Trimming left V 5 bases short and J 5 bases short, with 6 bases between. The CDR3 contains 11 residues. The V gene's germline CDR1 is LNHDA and CDR2 SQIVND (reference sequence). In DNA, the CDR3 is TGTGCCAGTAGTGAGTTTGAGACCCAGTACTTC. This gives the protein CASSEFETQYF.

For the CDR3, the DNA is TGTGCCTGGAGCACACCTAATCAGCCCCAGCATTTT. It is translated as CAWSTPNQPQHF. This chain uses TRBV30 with TRBJ1-5; D gene unclear. V was shortened by 3 bases and J by 4 bases, with 7 bases between the two germline ends. The germline gives CDR1 GTSNPN, CDR2 SVGIG (reference sequence). The CDR3 has 12 amino acids. Filled out from reference TRBV30 and TRBJ1-5, the complete variable domain reads SQTIHQWPATLVQPVGSPLSLECTVEGTSNPNLYWYRQAAGRGLQLLFYSVGIGQISSEVPQNLSASRPQDRQFILSSKKLLLSDSGFYLCAWSTPNQPQHFGDGTRLSIL.